This T cell receptor beta chain derives from a study of T cells in Graves' hyperthyroidism and ophthalmopathy. Study at large: Any treatment followed the collection of peripheral blood at initial diagnosis. Study results and limitations: It was a median around 6 months before onset that the model predicted ophthalmopathy.

The CDR3 regions of TCR beta were amplified from RNA transcripts. TCR CDR3 underwent first-round RT-PCR with the HTBI primer set. One entry per CDR3 protein, called by TCRdb with MiXCR from the multiplex PCR reads. The sample records 250,000 to 300,000 distinct CDR3 sequences, roughly a fifth being singletons. The CDR3 spans 15 residues. The V gene end was trimmed by 0 bases and the J gene end by 7 bases; junction bases not matched to a gene: 6. From germline, CDR1 is LGHDT and CDR2 YNNKEL (reference sequence). This clonotype was recorded at least ten times. Its target is unknown. Material: blood. This sequence joins TRBV3-1 and TRBJ2-1, with 7 bases fitting TRBD2. The receptor comes from a man aged 45-60 years with Graves' ophthalmopathy. CDR3 region: CASSQELVAGNEQFF. In nucleotides, the CDR3 is TGTGCCAGCAGCCAAGAATTGGTAGCGGGTAATGAGCAGTTCTTC.